The 17 T cell receptor beta chains reported below all come from one sample, sequenced in a study of blood T cell repertoires in COVID-19. Clones were read by immunoSEQ multiplex PCR, and TCRdb kept only the in-frame ones, dropping some. The table shows approximately 240,000 clones, with 65% to 85% occurring only once. The sequencing sample was made of peripheral blood. These receptors all stem from a woman aged 35 to 49 with active or convalescent COVID-19.

Here the CDR3 DNA reads TGTGCCAGTAGTATCGGGGACAGATTGAACACTGAAGCTTTCTTT. This sequence encodes CASSIGDRLNTEAFF. The rearrangement links TRBV19 to TRBJ1-1, with 7 bases identical to TRBD1. V shed 3 bases and J 0 bases; nucleotides not matched to a gene: 4. The CDR3 runs 15 residues. The germline CDR1 and CDR2 sequences are LNHDA and SQIVND (reference sequence).

This clone has more than one count but fewer than ten. The chain is built from TRBV7-3 and TRBJ1-1; 12 nucleotides line up with TRBD1. Unmatched junction bases numbered 3, after V lost 5 bases and J lost 8 bases. The CDR3 contains 13 residues. CDR1 is SGHTA and CDR2 is FQGTGA in the germline V gene. CDR3 protein: CASSPGTGGEAFF. CDR3 DNA: TGTGCCAGCAGCCCAGGGACAGGGGGCGAAGCTTTCTTT.

The CDR3 sequence: CASSPRLERLNTEAFF. The CDR3 bases are TGTGCCAGCAGCCCGCGACTTGAGAGACTGAACACTGAAGCTTTCTTT. The rearrangement links TRBV7-9 to TRBJ1-1; D remains ambiguous. Germline lookup yields CDR1 SEHNR and CDR2 FQNEAQ (reference sequence). This CDR3 comprises 16 residues. V was trimmed by 5 bases and J by 0 bases, leaving 16 bases between them.

This chain joins TRBV12-1 and TRBJ2-3; the DNA was not compared with TRBD2, the D call given in the table. TRBV12-1 is labeled a pseudogene. This CDR3 has 15 residues. The CDR3 is CASSSRAGGPDTQYF. CDR3 sequence (DNA): TGTGCCAGCAGCTCGAGGGCGGGGGGGCCAGATACGCAGTATTTT.

This clone was detected once. CDR3 sequence: CATSRVDKYGYTF. CDR3 DNA sequence: TGTGCCACCAGCAGAGTTGACAAATATGGCTACACCTTC. The chain carries TRBV15 and TRBJ1-2; no definite D call. V was shortened by 1 base and J by 5 bases, with 8 bases between the two germline ends. CDR1 LNHNV and CDR2 YYDKDF come from the germline V gene (reference sequence). The CDR3 has 13 amino acids. The full variable domain, rest sourced from reference TRBV15 and TRBJ1-2, is DAMVIQNPRYQVTQFGKPVTLSCSQTLNHNVMYWYQQKSSQAPKLLFHYYDKDFNNEADTPDNFQSRRPNTSFCFLDIRSPGLGDTAMYLCATSRVDKYGYTFGSGTRLTVV.

CDR3 in amino acids: CASSPPAGYNQPQHF. CDR3 in DNA: TGTGCCAGCTCACCACCGGCAGGGTACAATCAGCCCCAGCATTTT. The gene calls are TRBV18 and TRBJ1-5; D might be TRBD1 (5 bases). Trimming pared 0 bases from V and 3 bases from J, leaving 9 bases between. CDR3 length: 15 amino acids. In germline, CDR1 is KGHSH, CDR2 LQKENI.

The chain has TRBV10-2 and TRBJ2-3; the D is unclear. The CDR3 is 12 amino acids. Germline V CDR1 and CDR2: WSHSY, SAAADI. The V end was cut by 2 bases, the J end by 6 bases, with 6 bases between. The CDR3 region is CASSETGDTQYF. For the CDR3, the DNA is TGCGCCAGCAGTGAGACTGGTGATACGCAGTATTTT.

This clone showed up just once. This chain uses TRBV27 with TRBJ1-6; unclear D gene. The CDR3 runs to 17 residues. Trimming cost V 3 bases and J 6 bases, with 18 bases left between them. CDR1 and CDR2 (germline): MNHEY, SMNVEV (reference sequence). The CDR3 DNA follows: TGTGCCAGCAGTTTGTCCTCCTGGGCGGGGATTAATTCACCCCTCCACTTT. Translation gives CASSLSSWAGINSPLHF.

This chain connects TRBV14 to TRBJ1-1; a possible D gene is TRBD1 (6 bases). V shed 5 bases and J shed 2 bases, with 21 bases lying between them. This CDR3 is 17 amino acids long. CDR1 and CDR2 (germline): SGHDN, FVKESK. The CDR3 sequence is CASSATGGRLPNTEAFF. The CDR3 DNA is TGTGCCAGCAGCGCGACTGGGGGCAGGCTACCTAACACTGAAGCTTTCTTT.

This chain uses TRBV5-6 with TRBJ1-4, with no clear D. This CDR3 has 14 amino acids. Germline V lookup: CDR1 SGHDT, CDR2 YYEEEE. The ends were cut back, 0 bases at V and 2 bases at J, with 5 bases in the middle. CDR3 DNA: TGTGCCAGCAGCTTGGCCCTTACTAATGAAAAACTGTTTTTT. This encodes CASSLALTNEKLFF. Together with reference TRBV5-6 and TRBJ1-4, the CDR3 gives the full variable domain: DAGVTQSPTHLIKTRGQQVTLRCSPKSGHDTVSWYQQALGQGPQFIFQYYEEEERQRGNFPDRFSGHQFPNYSSELNVNALLLGDSALYLCASSLALTNEKLFFGSGTQLSVL.

This chain links TRBV12-3 or TRBV12-4 with TRBJ1-1; weak D call: TRBD1 (5 bases). There are 13 residues in the CDR3. Deletions cut 7 bases from V and 1 base from J, with 10 bases between. The CDR3 DNA reads as TGTGCCAGCACTACGACAGCGAACACTGAAGCTTTCTTT. Its protein is CASTTTANTEAFF.

V gene TRBV5-1 combines with J gene TRBJ2-5; the match to TRBD2 covers 8 bases. The CDR3 consists of 13 residues. Germline assignment: CDR1 SGHRS and CDR2 YFSETQ. V was pared by 5 bases and J by 7 bases, with 7 bases of the junction left unmatched. Here the CDR3 DNA reads TGCGCCAGCAGACTAGCGGAACCAGCGACCCAGTACTTC. Translated, it gives CASRLAEPATQYF.

This chain uses TRBV13 with TRBJ1-1; 8 bases align to TRBD1. CDR1 and CDR2 (germline): PRHDT, FYEKMQ (reference sequence). This CDR3 is built from 14 residues. Losses at the gene ends were 5 bases for V and 5 bases for J; bases not matched to a gene: 7. CDR3 residues: CASSRRQGATEAFF. CDR3 DNA: TGTGCCAGCAGCCGCAGGCAGGGGGCGACTGAAGCTTTCTTT.

This rearrangement joins TRBV5-1 to TRBJ2-7; 8 bases map to TRBD2. V was pared by 0 bases and J by 2 bases, with 7 bases of the junction left unmatched. Germline lookup yields CDR1 SGHRS and CDR2 YFSETQ. The CDR3 runs 16 residues. CDR3 in amino acids: CASSLEGGGSTYEQYF. CDR3 in DNA: TGCGCCAGCAGCTTGGAAGGCGGGGGGTCCACCTACGAGCAGTACTTC. Combining the CDR3 with reference TRBV5-1 and TRBJ2-7 gives the whole variable domain KAGVTQTPRYLIKTRGQQVTLSCSPISGHRSVSWYQQTPGQGLQFLFEYFSETQRNKGNFPGRFSGRQFSNSRSEMNVSTLELGDSALYLCASSLEGGGSTYEQYFGPGTRLTVT.

The chain recombines TRBV13 with TRBJ1-3, with D tentatively TRBD1 (6 bases). The V end lost 4 bases, the J end lost 0 bases, and 13 bases lay between the germline ends. Per the germline V gene, CDR1 is PRHDT and CDR2 is FYEKMQ (reference sequence). The CDR3 is 16 residues long. CDR3 sequence reads: CASSSLDRSSGNTIYF. For the CDR3, the DNA is TGTGCCAGCAGCTCGCTAGACAGGAGCTCTGGAAACACCATATATTTT. The full variable domain, rest sourced from reference TRBV13 and TRBJ1-3, is AAGVIQSPRHLIKEKRETATLKCYPIPRHDTVYWYQQGPGQDPQFLISFYEKMQSDKGSIPDRFSAQQFSDYHSELNMSSLELGDSALYFCASSSLDRSSGNTIYFGEGSWLTVV.

V gene TRBV6-5 combines with J gene TRBJ1-1, with D uncertain. Trimming shortened V by 0 bases and J by 2 bases, and 7 bases separated the two germline ends. The CDR3 loop spans 14 amino acids. The germline gives CDR1 MNHEY, CDR2 SVGAGI. CDR3 amino acids: CASSYSNRNTEAFF. The CDR3 DNA reads TGTGCCAGCAGTTACTCGAATAGAAACACTGAAGCTTTCTTT.

The chain joins TRBV30 to TRBJ2-2; tentative D call: TRBD1 (6 bases). This CDR3 has 14 residues. V lost 3 bases and J lost 5, with 13 bases in between. CDR1 is GTSNPN, CDR2 SVGIG, per germline (reference sequence). The CDR3 coding sequence is TGTGCCTGGAGCAGTACAGGGACGACCGGGGAGCTGTTTTTT. Encoded protein: CAWSSTGTTGELFF.